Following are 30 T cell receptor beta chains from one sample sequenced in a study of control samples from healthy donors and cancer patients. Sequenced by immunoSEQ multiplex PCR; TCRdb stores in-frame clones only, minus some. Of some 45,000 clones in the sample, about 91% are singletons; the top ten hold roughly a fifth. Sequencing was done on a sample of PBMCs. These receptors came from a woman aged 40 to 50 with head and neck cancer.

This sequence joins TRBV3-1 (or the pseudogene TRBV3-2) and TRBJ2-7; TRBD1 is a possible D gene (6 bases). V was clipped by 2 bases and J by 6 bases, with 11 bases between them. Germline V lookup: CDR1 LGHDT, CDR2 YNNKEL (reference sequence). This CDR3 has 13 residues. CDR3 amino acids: CASSQNRVGEQYF. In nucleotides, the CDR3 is TGTGCCAGCAGCCAAAACAGGGTCGGCGAGCAGTACTTC.

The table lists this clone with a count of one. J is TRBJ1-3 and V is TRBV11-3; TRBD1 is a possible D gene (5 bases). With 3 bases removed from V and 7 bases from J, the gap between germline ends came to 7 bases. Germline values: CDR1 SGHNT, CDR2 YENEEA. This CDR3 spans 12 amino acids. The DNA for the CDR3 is TGTGCCAGCAGCTTCGGGGGGAACACCATATATTTT. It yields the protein CASSFGGNTIYF.

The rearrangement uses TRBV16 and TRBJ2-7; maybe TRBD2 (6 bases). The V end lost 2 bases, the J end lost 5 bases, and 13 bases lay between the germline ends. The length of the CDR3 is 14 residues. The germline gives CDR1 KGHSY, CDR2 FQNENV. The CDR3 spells CASSQVTSNHEQYF. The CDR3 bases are TGTGCCAGCAGCCAAGTTACTAGCAACCACGAGCAGTACTTC.

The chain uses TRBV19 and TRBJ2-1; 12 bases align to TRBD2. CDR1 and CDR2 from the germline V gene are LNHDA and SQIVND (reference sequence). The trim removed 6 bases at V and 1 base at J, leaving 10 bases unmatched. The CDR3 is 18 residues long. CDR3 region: CASSHLAGGPKSYNEQFF. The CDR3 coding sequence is TGTGCCAGTAGCCACCTAGCGGGAGGGCCCAAATCCTACAATGAGCAGTTCTTC.

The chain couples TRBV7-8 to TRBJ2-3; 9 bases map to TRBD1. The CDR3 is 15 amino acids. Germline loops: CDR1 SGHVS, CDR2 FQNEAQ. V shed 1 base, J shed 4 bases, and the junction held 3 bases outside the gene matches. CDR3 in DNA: TGTGCCAGCAGCTTAGGGAGACAGGGGGCAGATACGCAGTATTTT. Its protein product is CASSLGRQGADTQYF.

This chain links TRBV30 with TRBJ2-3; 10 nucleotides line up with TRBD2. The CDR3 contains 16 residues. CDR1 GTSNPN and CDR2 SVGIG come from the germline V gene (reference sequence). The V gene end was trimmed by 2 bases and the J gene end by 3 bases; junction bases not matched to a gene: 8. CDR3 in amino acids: CAWSSLSGGPTDTQYF. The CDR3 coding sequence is TGTGCCTGGAGTTCCCTTAGCGGGGGGCCTACAGATACGCAGTATTTT.

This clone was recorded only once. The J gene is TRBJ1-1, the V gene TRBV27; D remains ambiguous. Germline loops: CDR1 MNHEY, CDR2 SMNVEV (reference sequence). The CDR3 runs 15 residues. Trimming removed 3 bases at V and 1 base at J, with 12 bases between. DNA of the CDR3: TGTGCCAGCAGTTTTTTGGCCAGCGGGAACACTGAAGCTTTCTTT. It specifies CASSFLASGNTEAFF.

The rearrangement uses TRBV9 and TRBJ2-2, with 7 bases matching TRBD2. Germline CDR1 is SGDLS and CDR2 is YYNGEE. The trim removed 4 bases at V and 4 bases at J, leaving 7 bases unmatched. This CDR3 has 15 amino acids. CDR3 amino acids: CASSPGGLSTGELFF. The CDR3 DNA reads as TGTGCCAGCAGCCCGGGGGGATTGAGCACCGGGGAGCTGTTTTTT.

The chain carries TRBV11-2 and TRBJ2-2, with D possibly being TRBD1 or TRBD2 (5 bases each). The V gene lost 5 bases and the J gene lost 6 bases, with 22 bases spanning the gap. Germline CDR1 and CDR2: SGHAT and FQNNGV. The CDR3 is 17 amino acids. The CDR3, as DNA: TGTGCCAGCAGCCTAGCCCTGGGTACCCACAGGCCCGGGGAGCTGTTTTTT. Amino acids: CASSLALGTHRPGELFF.

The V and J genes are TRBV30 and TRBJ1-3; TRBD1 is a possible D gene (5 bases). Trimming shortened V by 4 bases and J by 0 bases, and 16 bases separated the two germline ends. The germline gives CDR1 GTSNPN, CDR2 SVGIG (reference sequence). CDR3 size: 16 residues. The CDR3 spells CAWNGAASYSGNTIYF. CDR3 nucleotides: TGTGCCTGGAATGGGGCAGCCTCTTACTCTGGAAACACCATATATTTT.

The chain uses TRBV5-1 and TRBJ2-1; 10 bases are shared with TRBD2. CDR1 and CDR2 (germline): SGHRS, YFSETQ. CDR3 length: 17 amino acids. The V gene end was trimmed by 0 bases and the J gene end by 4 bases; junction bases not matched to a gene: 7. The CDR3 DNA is TGCGCCAGCAGCTTGGCCATGTGGACTAGCGGATACAATGAGCAGTTCTTC. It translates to CASSLAMWTSGYNEQFF.

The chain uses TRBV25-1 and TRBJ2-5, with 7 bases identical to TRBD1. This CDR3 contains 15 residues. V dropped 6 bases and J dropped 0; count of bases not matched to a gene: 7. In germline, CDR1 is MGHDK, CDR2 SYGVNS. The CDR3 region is CASSGTAGYQETQYF. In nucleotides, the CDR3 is TGTGCCAGCAGCGGGACAGCCGGGTACCAAGAGACCCAGTACTTC.

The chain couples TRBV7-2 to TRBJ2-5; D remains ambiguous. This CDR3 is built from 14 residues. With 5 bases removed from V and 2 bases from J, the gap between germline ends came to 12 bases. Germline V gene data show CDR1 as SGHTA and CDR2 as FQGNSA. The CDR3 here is CASSPWTVQETQYF. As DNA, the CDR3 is TGTGCCAGCAGCCCATGGACGGTACAAGAGACCCAGTACTTC.

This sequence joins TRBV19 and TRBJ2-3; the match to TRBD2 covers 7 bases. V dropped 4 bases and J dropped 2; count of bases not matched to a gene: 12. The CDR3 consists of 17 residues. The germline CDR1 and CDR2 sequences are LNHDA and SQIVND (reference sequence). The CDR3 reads CASSTLWSSGATDTQYF. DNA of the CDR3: TGTGCCAGTAGTACCCTCTGGTCTAGCGGCGCCACAGATACGCAGTATTTT.

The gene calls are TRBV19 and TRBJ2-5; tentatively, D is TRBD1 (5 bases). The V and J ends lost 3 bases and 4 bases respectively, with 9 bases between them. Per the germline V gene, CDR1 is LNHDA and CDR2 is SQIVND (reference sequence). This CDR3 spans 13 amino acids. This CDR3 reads CASSMQGAETQYF. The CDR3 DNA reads TGTGCCAGTAGTATGCAGGGTGCAGAGACCCAGTACTTC.

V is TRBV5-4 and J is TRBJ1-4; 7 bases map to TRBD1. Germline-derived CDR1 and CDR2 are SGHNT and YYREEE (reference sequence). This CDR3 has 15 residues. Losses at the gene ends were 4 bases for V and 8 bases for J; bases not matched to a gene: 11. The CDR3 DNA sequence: TGTGCCAGCAGCCCGTCGTCCGGACAGGACGAAAAACTGTTTTTT. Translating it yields CASSPSSGQDEKLFF.

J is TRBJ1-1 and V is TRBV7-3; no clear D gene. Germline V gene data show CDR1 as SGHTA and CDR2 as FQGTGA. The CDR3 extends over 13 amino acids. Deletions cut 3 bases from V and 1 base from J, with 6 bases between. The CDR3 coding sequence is TGTGCCAGCAGCTTTCGGGAGAACACTGAAGCTTTCTTT. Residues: CASSFRENTEAFF.

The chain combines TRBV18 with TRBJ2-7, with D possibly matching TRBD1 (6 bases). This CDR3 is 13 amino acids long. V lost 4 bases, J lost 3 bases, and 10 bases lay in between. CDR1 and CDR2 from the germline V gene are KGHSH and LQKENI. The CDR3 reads CASSRADSYEQYF. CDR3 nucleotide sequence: TGTGCCAGCTCACGAGCGGACAGCTACGAGCAGTACTTC.

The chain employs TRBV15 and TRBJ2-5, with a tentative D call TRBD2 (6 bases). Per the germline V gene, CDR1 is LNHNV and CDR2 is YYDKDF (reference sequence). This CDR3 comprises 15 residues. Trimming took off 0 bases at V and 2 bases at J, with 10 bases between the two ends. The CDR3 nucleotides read TGTGCCACCAGCAGAGATTTAGCGGCTCAAGAGACCCAGTACTTC. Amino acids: CATSRDLAAQETQYF.

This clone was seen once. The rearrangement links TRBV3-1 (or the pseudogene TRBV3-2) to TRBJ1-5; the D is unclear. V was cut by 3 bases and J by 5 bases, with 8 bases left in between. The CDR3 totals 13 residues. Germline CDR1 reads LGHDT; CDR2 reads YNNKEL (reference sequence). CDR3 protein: CASSHGVYQPQHF. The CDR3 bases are TGTGCCAGCAGCCACGGGGTTTATCAGCCCCAGCATTTT.

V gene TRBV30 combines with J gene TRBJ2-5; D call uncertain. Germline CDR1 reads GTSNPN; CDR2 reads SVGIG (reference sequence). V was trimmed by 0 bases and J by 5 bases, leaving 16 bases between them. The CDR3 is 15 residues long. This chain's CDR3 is CAWSVVIGVGETQYF. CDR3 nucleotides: TGTGCCTGGAGTGTTGTGATAGGAGTCGGGGAGACCCAGTACTTC.

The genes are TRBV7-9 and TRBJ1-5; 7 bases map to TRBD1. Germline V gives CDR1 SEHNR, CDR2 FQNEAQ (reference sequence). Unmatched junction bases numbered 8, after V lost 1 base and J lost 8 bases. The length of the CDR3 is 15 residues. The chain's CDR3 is CASSLEGAGWEPQHF. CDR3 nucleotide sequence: TGTGCCAGCAGCTTAGAGGGGGCGGGGTGGGAGCCCCAGCATTTT.

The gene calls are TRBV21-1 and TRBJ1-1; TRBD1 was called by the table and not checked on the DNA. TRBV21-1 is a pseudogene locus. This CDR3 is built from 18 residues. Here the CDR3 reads CASSKGRSDRSKNTEAFF. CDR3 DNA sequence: TGTGCCAGCAGCAAAGGGCGGTCGGACAGGTCGAAGAACACTGAAGCTTTCTTT.

The CDR3 spells CAIRGQGSNSNYGYTF. The CDR3 DNA sequence: TGTGCCATTAGAGGACAGGGGTCGAACTCCAACTATGGCTACACCTTC. This chain uses TRBV10-3 with TRBJ1-2; 9 bases align to TRBD1. Unmatched junction bases numbered 13, after V lost 9 bases and J lost 2 bases. This CDR3 region has 16 residues. Per germline, CDR1 ENHRY and CDR2 SYGVKD.

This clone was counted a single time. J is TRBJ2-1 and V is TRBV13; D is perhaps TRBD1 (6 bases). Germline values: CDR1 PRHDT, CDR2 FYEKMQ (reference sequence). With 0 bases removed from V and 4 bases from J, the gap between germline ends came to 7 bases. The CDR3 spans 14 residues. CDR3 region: CASSLGRGYNEQFF. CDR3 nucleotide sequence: TGTGCCAGCAGCTTAGGGAGGGGGTACAATGAGCAGTTCTTC.

The CDR3: CSVGAYNEQFF. DNA of the CDR3: TGCAGCGTTGGGGCCTACAATGAGCAGTTCTTC. The J gene is TRBJ2-1, the V gene TRBV29-1, with D uncertain. The germline V gene encodes CDR1 SQVTM and CDR2 ANQGSEA. The CDR3 runs 11 residues. V was clipped by 4 bases and J by 2 bases, with 3 bases between them.

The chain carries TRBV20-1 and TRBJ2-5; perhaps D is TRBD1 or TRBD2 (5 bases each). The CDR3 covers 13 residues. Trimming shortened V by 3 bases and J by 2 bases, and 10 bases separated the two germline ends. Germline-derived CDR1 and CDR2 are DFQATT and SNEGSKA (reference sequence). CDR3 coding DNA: TGCAGTGCTAGTGGGGGTATACAAGAGACCCAGTACTTC. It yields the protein CSASGGIQETQYF.

The CDR3 protein is CASTLTPTGGGEQYF. CDR3 in DNA: TGTGCCAGCACCTTGACCCCGACAGGGGGTGGCGAGCAGTACTTC. The J gene is TRBJ2-7, the V gene TRBV28; 9 nucleotides agree with TRBD1. V gave up 7 bases and J gave up 6 bases; unmatched junction bases: 13. Germline CDR1 reads MDHEN; CDR2 reads SYDVKM. The CDR3 loop spans 15 amino acids.

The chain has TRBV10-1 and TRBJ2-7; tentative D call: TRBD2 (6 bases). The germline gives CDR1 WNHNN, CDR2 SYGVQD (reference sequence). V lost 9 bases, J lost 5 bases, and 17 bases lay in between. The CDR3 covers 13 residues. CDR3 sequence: CARGLATRDEQYF. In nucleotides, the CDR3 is TGCGCCAGGGGGCTAGCGACCCGGGACGAGCAGTACTTC.

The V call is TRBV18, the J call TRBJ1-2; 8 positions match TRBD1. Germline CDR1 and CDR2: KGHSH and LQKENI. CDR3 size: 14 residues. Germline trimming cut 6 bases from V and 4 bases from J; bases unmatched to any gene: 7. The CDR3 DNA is TGTGCCAGCTCGCAGGGGGCGAATATCTATGGCTACACCTTC. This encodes CASSQGANIYGYTF.